Listed here are 2 T cell receptor beta chains from one sample, sequenced in a study of blood T cell repertoires in COVID-19. The assay was immunoSEQ multiplex PCR, and TCRdb's table has in-frame clones only and misses some. The data show roughly 100,000 clones, roughly 76% seen once. The material sequenced was peripheral blood. Source of these receptors: a man older than 75 with COVID-19, enrolled during active disease.

This chain connects TRBV18 to TRBJ2-5; D might be TRBD1 (5 bases). This CDR3 is built from 15 residues. V was pared by 4 bases and J by 0 bases, with 12 bases between. The germline V gene has CDR1 KGHSH and CDR2 LQKENI. The CDR3 loop reads CASSRTTANQETQYF. CDR3 coding DNA: TGTGCCAGCTCACGGACAACGGCCAACCAAGAGACCCAGTACTTC. Supplemented by reference TRBV18 and TRBJ2-5, the full variable domain reads NAGVMQNPRHLVRRRGQEARLRCSPMKGHSHVYWYRQLPEEGLKFMVYLQKENIIDESGMPKERFSAEFPKEGPSILRIQQVVRGDSAAYFCASSRTTANQETQYFGPGTRLLVL.

This clone was recorded only once. The chain couples TRBV19 to TRBJ2-3; D unresolved. The germline gives CDR1 LNHDA, CDR2 SQIVND (reference sequence). The CDR3 sequence is 15 residues long. V dropped 4 bases and J dropped 5 bases, with 16 bases sitting between them. DNA for the CDR3: TGTGCCAGTAGTACTAGTTTCGGTGGTGTAGATACGCAGTATTTT. Amino acids: CASSTSFGGVDTQYF.